This T cell receptor beta chain appears in the sequencing data of a study of blood T cell repertoires in COVID-19. Study-level background: From T cells, B-cell-depleted T cells, or PBMCs came the material, which was cDNA or gDNA.

The germline CDR1 and CDR2 sequences are MGHRA and YSYEKL. The CDR3 sequence is 15 residues long. The V end was cut by 0 bases, the J end by 6 bases, with 12 bases between. Profiling relied on immunoSEQ multiplex PCR, and the TCRdb table lists in-frame clones only, not all of them. The data contain roughly 120,000 clones, roughly 80% of them singletons. Sequenced input: peripheral blood. This TCR was sampled from a woman aged 55-69 years with acute or convalescent COVID-19. The chain combines TRBV4-1 with TRBJ1-5, with D hard to call. The CDR3 sequence is CASSQDGSRIQPQHF. As DNA, the CDR3 is TGCGCCAGCAGCCAAGACGGTTCGAGGATTCAGCCCCAGCATTTT.